This TCR beta chain was sequenced in a study of T cells expressing NK-cell markers. About the study: Sorted CD3+CD56-NKG2C+, CD3+CD56+NKG2C+ and CD3+CD56+NKG2C- T cells supplied the TCR beta repertoires. Study-wide findings and caveats: HCMV specificity of expanded NKG2C+ T cell clones remained unclear.

The CDR3 contains 15 residues. Germline V gene data show CDR1 as SGHAT and CDR2 as FQNNGV. For TCR beta, cDNA was produced by 5'RACE template switching with UMIs. TCRdb reanalyzed the 5' RACE reads, giving one entry per CDR3 protein sequence and no DNA. There are about 390,000 distinct CDR3 sequences in the sample, with approximately 12% held by the top ten. With regard to this clonotype: Its target is not known.

Sequencing input: blood T cells: a sorted CD56 or NKG2C T cell subset, CD4+ or CD8+ T cells, or bulk PBMC T cells (not recorded which). This TCR was recovered from a woman aged 45-59 years in good health. The rearrangement links TRBV11-2 to TRBJ2-3; the D call of TRBD1 rests on TCRdb alone, since no DNA is present to check it. The CDR3 sequence is CASSLVGGSTDTQYF.